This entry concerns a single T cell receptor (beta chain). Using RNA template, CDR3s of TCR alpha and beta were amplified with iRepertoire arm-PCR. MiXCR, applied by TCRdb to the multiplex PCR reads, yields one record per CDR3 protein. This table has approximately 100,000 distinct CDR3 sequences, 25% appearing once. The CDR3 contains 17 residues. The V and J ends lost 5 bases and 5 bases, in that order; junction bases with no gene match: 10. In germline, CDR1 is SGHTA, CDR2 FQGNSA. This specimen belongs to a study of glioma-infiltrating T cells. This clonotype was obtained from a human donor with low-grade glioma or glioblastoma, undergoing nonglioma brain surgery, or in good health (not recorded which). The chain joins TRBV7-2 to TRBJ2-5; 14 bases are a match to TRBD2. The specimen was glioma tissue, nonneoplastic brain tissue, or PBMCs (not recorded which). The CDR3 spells CASSTSGLAGVRETQYF. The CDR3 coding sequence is TGTGCCAGCAGCACTTCGGGACTAGCGGGAGTCCGGGAGACCCAGTACTTC.